A selection of T cell receptor beta chains follows, all from one sample in a study of cytomegalovirus exposure and HLA in healthy donors. Sequenced by immunoSEQ multiplex PCR; TCRdb stores in-frame clones only, minus some. The sample contains 150,000 to 200,000 clones, approximately 78% of which appear only once. Sequencing was done on a sample of PBMCs. The receptors were gathered from a woman aged 25 to 45 in good health and CMV-seropositive. CDR3s include the opening cysteine and the closing phenylalanine or tryptophan. D genes are given only for firm matches.

V	D	J	CDR3
TRBV5-1	TRBD1	TRBJ2-3	CASSTGGTDTQYF
TRBV28	TRBD1	TRBJ2-3	CASRLGDRELDTQYF
TRBV7-8	-	TRBJ2-7	CASNLRQAYEQYF
TRBV15	TRBD1	TRBJ2-3	CATSRTGTTDTQYF
TRBV1	-	TRBJ2-1	CTSKADRGANEQFF
TRBV6-5	TRBD2	TRBJ2-3	CASSYAWAGGPDTQYF
TRBV19	-	TRBJ1-1	CATGRGTEAFF
TRBV4-3	-	TRBJ1-5	CASSQALTGFVNQPQHF
TRBV7-3	-	TRBJ2-5	CASSTSTDQETQYF
TRBV9	TRBD1	TRBJ1-1	CASSSRDPGGEAFF
TRBV28	-	TRBJ1-5	CASRSYDQPQHF
TRBV10-3	-	TRBJ2-3	CAISEGGYTQYF
TRBV14	-	TRBJ1-1	CASSQLGLPAFF
TRBV2	TRBD1	TRBJ1-2	CASSSLDRGYGYTF
TRBV5-1	-	TRBJ1-2	CASSLAPQGDSYYGYTF
TRBV10-3	TRBD2	TRBJ2-1	CATGVGRGGTRGYNEQFF
TRBV15	TRBD1	TRBJ1-2	CATSRTGQPYGYTF
TRBV4-2	TRBD1	TRBJ1-1	CASTTTGMNTEAFF
TRBV6-6	-	TRBJ1-2	CASSRLEGALGYTF
TRBV28	TRBD1	TRBJ1-3	CASSPQGARGNTIYF
TRBV27	TRBD2	TRBJ2-5	CASSPASGEYQETQYF
TRBV7-2	-	TRBJ1-1	CASSLLAGNTEAFF
TRBV4-1	TRBD1	TRBJ1-2	CASSQIRQGTNYGYTF
TRBV7-2	-	TRBJ2-1	CASSFAPGGEQFF
TRBV7-9	-	TRBJ2-7	CASSLGTGWRKENEQYF
TRBV7-9	TRBD1	TRBJ2-5	CASSQDRGTVGETQYF
TRBV7-2	-	TRBJ2-7	CASRYGLSYEQYF
TRBV9	-	TRBJ1-2	CASSVSFPGTHNYGYTF
TRBV2	-	TRBJ1-2	CASSPVSGAGHGYTF
TRBV9	TRBD1	TRBJ1-6	CASSSLFGTGVGSLLHF
TRBV6-5	TRBD1	TRBJ1-1	CASTGQGADTEAFF
TRBV11-2	-	TRBJ1-2	CASSHYRENYGYTF
TRBV6-1	-	-	CASSLSVYEQYF
TRBV28	-	TRBJ1-1	CASSPLGEDTEAFF
TRBV11-2	-	TRBJ2-2	CASSIRGSTGELFF
TRBV18	TRBD1	TRBJ1-1	CASSPGTGDTEAFF
TRBV29-1	TRBD1	TRBJ1-1	CSVDGTGGTMNTEAFF
TRBV9	-	TRBJ1-1	CASSVAGRTEAFF
TRBV2	TRBD1	TRBJ2-2	CASSRQGAGELFF
TRBV4-3	TRBD2	TRBJ2-2	CASRSGGKNTGELFF
TRBV30	-	TRBJ2-1	CAWGQSPQGGEQFF
TRBV27	-	TRBJ1-2	CASSGWEGIAYGYTF
TRBV9	-	TRBJ2-3	CASSVVQSTDTQYF
TRBV9	-	TRBJ1-2	CASSVFAGQGSSWLEIYGYTF
TRBV27	-	TRBJ2-7	CATSGQNYEQYF
TRBV21-1	-	TRBJ1-1	CASRTLGRMNTEAFF
TRBV28	TRBD1	TRBJ1-4	CASSTYFGTDNEKLFF
TRBV25-1	TRBD2	TRBJ2-7	CASLSGTRNEQYF
TRBV18	TRBD1	TRBJ1-2	CASSSGTGRSYGYTF
TRBV7-9	-	TRBJ1-5	CASSLPPMDGHNQPQHF
TRBV4-2	TRBD2	TRBJ2-3	CASSLLAGGSTDTQYF
TRBV7-8	-	TRBJ1-2	CASSFVNYGYTF